These 22 T cell receptor beta chains came from one sample sequenced in a study of T cell clusters in autoimmune cytopenias. One tube held mixed TRB-A and TRB-B primer pools for touch-down PCR. TCRdb derives one entry per CDR3 protein from the multiplex PCR reads, leaving out DNA. This table lists some 9,600 distinct CDR3 sequences. Each sample's input was approximately 270 ng genomic DNA, some 38,000 genome equivalents. Sequencing was carried out using peripheral blood. These receptor sequences come from a human donor with an autoimmune cytopenia or autoimmune hepatitis (not recorded which).

This rearrangement joins TRBV10-1 to TRBJ2-3; the D gene TCRdb calls, TRBD2, cannot be checked with no DNA. Germline V gene data show CDR1 as WNHNN and CDR2 as SYGVQD (reference sequence). The CDR3 runs 15 residues. CDR3 sequence: CASSDRSLPTDTQYF.

The rearrangement links TRBV9 to TRBJ2-1; TCRdb gives TRBD1 as the D gene, but with no DNA this cannot be confirmed. This CDR3 region has 14 residues. Germline V CDR1 and CDR2: SGDLS, YYNGEE. The CDR3 is CASSEGGTGNEQFF.

V and J are TRBV27 and TRBJ1-5. Per germline, CDR1 MNHEY and CDR2 SMNVEV (reference sequence). The CDR3 spans 14 residues. CDR3 sequence reads: CASSLLAAGEPQHF.

V is TRBV5-1 and J is TRBJ2-5. This CDR3 is built from 14 residues. CDR1 SGHRS and CDR2 YFSETQ come from the germline V gene. The CDR3 region is CASSFKSYQETQYF.

CDR3 region: CASSLQGLVNYGYTF. The V and J genes are TRBV5-4 and TRBJ1-2; TCRdb's D gene call, TRBD1, goes unchecked for lack of DNA. The CDR3 is 15 amino acids. Per germline, CDR1 SGHNT and CDR2 YYREEE (reference sequence).

This clonotype counts as medium-sized (0.01 to 0.1%) by frequency. The V call is TRBV27, the J call TRBJ1-2; TCRdb calls TRBD1, which cannot be checked without DNA. Germline V gene data show CDR1 as MNHEY and CDR2 as SMNVEV (reference sequence). CDR3 size: 12 residues. The CDR3 spells CASGKPRERYTF.

This clonotype is classed as medium-sized by frequency. This chain links TRBV6-5 with TRBJ2-7; lacking DNA, the TRBD2 call made by TCRdb goes unchecked. Germline V lookup: CDR1 MNHEY, CDR2 SVGAGI. This CDR3 has 13 residues. The CDR3 sequence: CASSLAGDYEQYF.

The V and J genes are TRBV12-3 or TRBV12-4 and TRBJ2-1; TCRdb outputs TRBD2, but without DNA this stays unchecked. CDR3 length: 15 amino acids. The CDR3: CASSPRERGVKEQFF.

According to its frequency, this clonotype is medium-sized. The V and J genes are TRBV15 and TRBJ2-7. This CDR3 is 14 amino acids long. From germline, CDR1 is LNHNV and CDR2 YYDKDF (reference sequence). The CDR3 sequence is CATSRDPSSYEQYF.

This rearrangement joins TRBV4-2 to TRBJ1-4; TCRdb's D call of TRBD1 is untestable without DNA. The CDR3 runs 15 residues. The germline CDR1 and CDR2 sequences are LGHNA and YNFKEQ. CDR3 residues: CASSQGDRTHEKLFF.

V and J are TRBV19 and TRBJ2-5. CDR3 length: 13 residues. Germline lookup yields CDR1 LNHDA and CDR2 SQIVND (reference sequence). The CDR3 protein is CASSKGYTETQYF.

This clonotype registers medium-sized by frequency. This rearrangement joins TRBV7-6 to TRBJ1-1; no DNA is available, so the TRBD1 call from TCRdb remains unchecked. Per the germline V gene, CDR1 is SGHVS and CDR2 is FNYEAQ. This CDR3 has 15 residues. The CDR3: CASSLLGGQSTEAFF.

This clonotype is deemed medium-sized by its frequency. This chain uses TRBV29-1 with TRBJ2-2; TCRdb designates TRBD1, a call that cannot be tested without DNA. CDR1 is SQVTM and CDR2 is ANQGSEA in the germline V gene. This CDR3 is built from 14 residues. The CDR3: CSFRDRGSAGELFF.

Frequency places this clonotype as medium-sized. The V gene is TRBV7-9, the J gene TRBJ2-2; the TCRdb call, TRBD2, lacks DNA for checking. Germline loops: CDR1 SEHNR, CDR2 FQNEAQ (reference sequence). The CDR3 is made up of 13 amino acids. The CDR3 sequence is CASSPLGGGELFF.

The chain combines TRBV19 with TRBJ1-1. The CDR3 extends over 17 amino acids. The germline V gene has CDR1 LNHDA and CDR2 SQIVND (reference sequence). CDR3 loop: CASSSPPGVTGGTEAFF.

The V and J genes are TRBV18 and TRBJ1-4; TCRdb lists TRBD1, though no DNA is available to test this call. CDR1 and CDR2 (germline): KGHSH, LQKENI. CDR3 length: 15 residues. Here the CDR3 reads CASSPTGAGNEKLFF.

This clonotype registers medium-sized (0.01 to 0.1%) by frequency. The chain carries TRBV6-2 or TRBV6-3 and TRBJ2-1; the TCRdb D gene call, TRBD1, has no DNA to confirm it. This CDR3 contains 16 residues. Germline values: CDR1 MNHEY, CDR2 SVGEGT. This CDR3 reads CASSYTDRDSYNEQFF.

V and J are TRBV5-6 and TRBJ2-7; TCRdb selects TRBD2, and the lack of DNA leaves this call unchecked. This CDR3 region has 16 residues. Looked up from germline, CDR1 is SGHDT and CDR2 is YYEEEE. The CDR3 loop reads CASSLAPSGRRREQYF.

V is TRBV7-2 and J is TRBJ1-5; TCRdb indicates TRBD1, and absent DNA this call remains unverified. Germline V gives CDR1 SGHTA, CDR2 FQGNSA. This CDR3 is 15 amino acids long. CDR3 protein: CASSWDRGVMQPQHF.

This chain connects TRBV7-9 to TRBJ1-3. Germline V gene data show CDR1 as SEHNR and CDR2 as FQNEAQ (reference sequence). The CDR3 sequence is 15 residues long. CDR3: CASSADGTLRNTIYF.

Judged by frequency, this clonotype is medium-sized. The chain employs TRBV29-1 and TRBJ2-7. The CDR3 extends over 13 amino acids. The germline V gene has CDR1 SQVTM and CDR2 ANQGSEA. The CDR3: CSGSITGTYEQYF.

This clonotype is labeled medium-sized (0.01 to 0.1%) based on frequency. The chain couples TRBV6-5 to TRBJ2-6. CDR3 size: 17 residues. Germline values: CDR1 MNHEY, CDR2 SVGAGI. CDR3 loop: CASGQSRGVSGANVLTF.